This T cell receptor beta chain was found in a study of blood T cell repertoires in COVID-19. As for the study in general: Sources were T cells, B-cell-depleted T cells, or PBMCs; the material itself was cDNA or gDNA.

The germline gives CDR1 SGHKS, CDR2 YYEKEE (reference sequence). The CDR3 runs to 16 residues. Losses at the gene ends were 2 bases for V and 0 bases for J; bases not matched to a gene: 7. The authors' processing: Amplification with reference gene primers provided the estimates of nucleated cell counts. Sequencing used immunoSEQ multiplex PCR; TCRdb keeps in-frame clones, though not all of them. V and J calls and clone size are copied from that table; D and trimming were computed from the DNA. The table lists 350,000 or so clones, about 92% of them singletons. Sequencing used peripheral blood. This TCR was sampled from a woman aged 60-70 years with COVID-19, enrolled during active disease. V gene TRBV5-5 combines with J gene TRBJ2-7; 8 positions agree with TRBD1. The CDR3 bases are TGTGCCAGCAGCTTCGAGACAGGGGAACTCTCCTACGAGCAGTACTTC. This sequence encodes CASSFETGELSYEQYF.